The entry below describes one TCR beta chain. The data were produced by immunoSEQ multiplex PCR, yet TCRdb's version contains in-frame clones alone and is incomplete. The sample carries some 290,000 clones, 90% recorded once. Study members were between roughly 18 and 89 years old and lived in over 20 US regions. The sample is drawn from a study of blood T cell repertoires in COVID-19. The overall study: Samples taken during acute and convalescent COVID-19 were collected in the United States, Italy and Spain.

The germline V gene has CDR1 MNHEY and CDR2 SVGAGI. The CDR3 has 15 residues. Trimming took 8 bases from V and 5 from J; bases not matched to a gene: 12. Sequenced sample: PBMCs or T cells enriched from blood (not recorded which). The J gene is TRBJ1-1, the V gene TRBV6-5; 9 nucleotides line up with TRBD1. The receptor was derived from a woman younger than 45 who had been exposed to COVID-19. The CDR3 spells CASRARQGVRTEAFF. Here the CDR3 DNA reads TGTGCCAGCCGGGCCCGACAGGGGGTACGTACTGAAGCTTTCTTT.